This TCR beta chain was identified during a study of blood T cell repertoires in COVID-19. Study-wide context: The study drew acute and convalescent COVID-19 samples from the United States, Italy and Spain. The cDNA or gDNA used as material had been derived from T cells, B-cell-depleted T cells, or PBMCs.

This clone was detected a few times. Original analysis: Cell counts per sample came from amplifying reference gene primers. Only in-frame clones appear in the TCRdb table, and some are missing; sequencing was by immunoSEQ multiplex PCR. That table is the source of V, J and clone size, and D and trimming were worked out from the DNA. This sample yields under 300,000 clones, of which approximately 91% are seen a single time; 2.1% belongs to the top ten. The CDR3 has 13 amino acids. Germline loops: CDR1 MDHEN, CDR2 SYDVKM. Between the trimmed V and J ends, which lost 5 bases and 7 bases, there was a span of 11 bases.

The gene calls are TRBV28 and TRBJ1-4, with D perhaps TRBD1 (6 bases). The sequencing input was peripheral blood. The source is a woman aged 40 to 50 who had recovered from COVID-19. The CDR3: CASSAGGREKLFF. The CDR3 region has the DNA TGTGCCAGCAGTGCCGGGGGGCGTGAAAAACTGTTTTTT.